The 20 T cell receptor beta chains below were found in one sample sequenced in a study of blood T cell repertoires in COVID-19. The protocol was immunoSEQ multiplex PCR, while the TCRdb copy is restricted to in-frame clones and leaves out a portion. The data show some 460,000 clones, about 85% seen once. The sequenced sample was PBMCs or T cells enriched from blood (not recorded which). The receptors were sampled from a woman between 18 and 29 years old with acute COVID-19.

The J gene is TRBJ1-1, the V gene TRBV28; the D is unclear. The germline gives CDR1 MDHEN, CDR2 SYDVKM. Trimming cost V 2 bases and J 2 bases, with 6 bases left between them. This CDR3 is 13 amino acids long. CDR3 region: CASSLGQNTEAFF. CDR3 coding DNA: TGTGCCAGCAGTTTAGGCCAAAACACTGAAGCTTTCTTT.

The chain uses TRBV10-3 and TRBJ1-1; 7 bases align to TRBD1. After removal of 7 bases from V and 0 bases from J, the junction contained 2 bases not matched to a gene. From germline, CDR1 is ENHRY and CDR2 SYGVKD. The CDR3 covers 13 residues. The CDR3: CAIMDRMNTEAFF. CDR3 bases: TGTGCCATCATGGACAGGATGAACACTGAAGCTTTCTTT.

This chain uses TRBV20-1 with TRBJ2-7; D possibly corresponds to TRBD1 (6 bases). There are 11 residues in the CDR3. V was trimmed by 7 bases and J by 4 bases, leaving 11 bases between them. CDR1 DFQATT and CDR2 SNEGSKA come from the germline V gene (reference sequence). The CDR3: CSVTGMYEQYF. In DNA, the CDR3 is TGCAGTGTTACAGGGATGTACGAGCAGTACTTC.

This CDR3 reads CASSTPGQANYGYTF. The DNA of the CDR3 is TGTGCCAGCAGTACTCCGGGACAGGCTAACTATGGCTACACCTTC. The chain uses TRBV28 and TRBJ1-2, with 8 bases that match TRBD1. Germline V gene sequence: CDR1 MDHEN, CDR2 SYDVKM. Trimming took 5 bases from V and 0 from J; bases not matched to a gene: 5. This CDR3 is 15 amino acids long.

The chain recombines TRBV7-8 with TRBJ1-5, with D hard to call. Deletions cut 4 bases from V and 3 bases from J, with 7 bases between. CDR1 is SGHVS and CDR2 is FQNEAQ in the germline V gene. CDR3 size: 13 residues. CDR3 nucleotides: TGTGCCAGCAGCTGGGCCTACAATCAGCCCCAGCATTTT. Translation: CASSWAYNQPQHF.

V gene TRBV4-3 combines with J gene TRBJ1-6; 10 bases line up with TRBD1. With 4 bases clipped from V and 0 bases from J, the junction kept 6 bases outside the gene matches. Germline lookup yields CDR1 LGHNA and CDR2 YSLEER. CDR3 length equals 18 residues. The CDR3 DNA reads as TGCGCCAGCAGCCGCGGGACAGGGGCAGGCTCCTATAATTCACCCCTCCACTTT. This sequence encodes CASSRGTGAGSYNSPLHF.

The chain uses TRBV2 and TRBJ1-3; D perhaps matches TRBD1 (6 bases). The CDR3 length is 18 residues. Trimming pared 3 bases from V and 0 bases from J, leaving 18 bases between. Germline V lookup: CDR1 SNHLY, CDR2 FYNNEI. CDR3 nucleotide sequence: TGTGCCAGCAGTGATCCCCAGGACAGTCTGAACTCTGGAAACACCATATATTTT. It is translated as CASSDPQDSLNSGNTIYF.

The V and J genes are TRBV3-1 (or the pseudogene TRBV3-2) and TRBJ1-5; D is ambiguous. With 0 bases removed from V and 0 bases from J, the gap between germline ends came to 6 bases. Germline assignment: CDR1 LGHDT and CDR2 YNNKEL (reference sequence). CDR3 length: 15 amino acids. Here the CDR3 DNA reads TGTGCCAGCAGCCAAGATCTAATTAGCAATCAGCCCCAGCATTTT. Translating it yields CASSQDLISNQPQHF.

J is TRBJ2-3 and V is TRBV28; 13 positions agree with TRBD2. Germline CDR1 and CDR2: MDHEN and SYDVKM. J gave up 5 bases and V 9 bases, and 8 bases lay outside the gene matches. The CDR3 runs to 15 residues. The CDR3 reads CASTGLAGTGDTQYF. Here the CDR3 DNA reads TGTGCCAGTACGGGACTAGCGGGAACTGGAGATACGCAGTATTTT.

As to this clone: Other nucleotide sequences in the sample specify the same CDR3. CDR3 bases: TGTGCCAGTAGCCTGGGACAGGGGTACGAGCAGTACTTC. Protein sequence: CASSLGQGYEQYF. The J gene is TRBJ2-7, the V gene TRBV19, with 10 positions matching TRBD1. After removal of 6 bases from V and 4 bases from J, the junction contained 3 bases not matched to a gene. Germline loops: CDR1 LNHDA, CDR2 SQIVND (reference sequence). CDR3 size: 13 residues.

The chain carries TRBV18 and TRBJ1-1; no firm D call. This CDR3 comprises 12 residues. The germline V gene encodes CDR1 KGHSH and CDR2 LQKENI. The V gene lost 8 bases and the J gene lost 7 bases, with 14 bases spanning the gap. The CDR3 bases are TGTGCCAGCCACCCAGAGGTTCGTGAAGCTTTCTTT. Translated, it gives CASHPEVREAFF.

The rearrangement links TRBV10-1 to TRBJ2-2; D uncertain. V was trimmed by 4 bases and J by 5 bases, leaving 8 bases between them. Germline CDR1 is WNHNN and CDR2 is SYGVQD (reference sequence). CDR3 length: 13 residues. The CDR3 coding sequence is TGCGCCAGCAGTGCAGGTGAAACCGGGGAGCTGTTTTTT. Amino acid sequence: CASSAGETGELFF.

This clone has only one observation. Written as DNA, the CDR3 is TGTGCCAGCAGCCGCCTAGACCCTGGACAGGGAGAGGGCTACACCTTC. This codes for CASSRLDPGQGEGYTF. The rearrangement joins TRBV3-1 (or the pseudogene TRBV3-2) to TRBJ1-2; 8 positions match TRBD1. Looked up from germline, CDR1 is LGHDT and CDR2 is YNNKEL (reference sequence). Trimming removed 4 bases from V and 8 bases from J; junction bases left unmatched: 15. The CDR3 contains 16 residues.

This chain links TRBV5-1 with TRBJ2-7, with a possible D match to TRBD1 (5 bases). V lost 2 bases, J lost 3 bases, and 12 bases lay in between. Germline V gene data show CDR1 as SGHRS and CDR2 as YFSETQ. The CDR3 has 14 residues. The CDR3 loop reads CASSFNRLNYEQYF. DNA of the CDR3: TGCGCCAGCAGCTTTAACAGGCTTAACTACGAGCAGTACTTC.

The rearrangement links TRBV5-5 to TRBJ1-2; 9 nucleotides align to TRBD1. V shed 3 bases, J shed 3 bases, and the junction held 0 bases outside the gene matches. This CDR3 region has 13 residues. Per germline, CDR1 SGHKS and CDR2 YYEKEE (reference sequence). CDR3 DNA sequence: TGTGCCAGCAGCTGGGACAGGGACTATGGCTACACCTTC. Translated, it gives CASSWDRDYGYTF.

The CDR3 DNA sequence: TGTGCCAGCTCACCAGCCCCTCCCCGGGTTCGAGAGACCCAGTACTTC. As protein: CASSPAPPRVRETQYF. V usage is TRBV18 and J usage is TRBJ2-5; the D is unclear. Germline lookup yields CDR1 KGHSH and CDR2 LQKENI. V shed 2 bases and J shed 4 bases, with 17 bases lying between them. The CDR3 contains 16 residues.

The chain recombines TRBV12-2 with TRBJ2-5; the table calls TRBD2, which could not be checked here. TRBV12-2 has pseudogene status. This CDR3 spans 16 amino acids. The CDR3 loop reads CASRLAASGDQETQYF. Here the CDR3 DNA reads TGTGCAAGTCGCTTAGCGGCTAGCGGGGACCAAGAGACCCAGTACTTC.

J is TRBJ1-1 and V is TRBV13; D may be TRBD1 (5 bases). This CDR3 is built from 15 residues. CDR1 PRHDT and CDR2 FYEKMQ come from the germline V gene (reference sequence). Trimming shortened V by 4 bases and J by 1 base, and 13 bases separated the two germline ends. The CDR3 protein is CASSSDRTKNTEAFF. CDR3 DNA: TGTGCCAGCAGCTCCGACAGAACCAAGAACACTGAAGCTTTCTTT.

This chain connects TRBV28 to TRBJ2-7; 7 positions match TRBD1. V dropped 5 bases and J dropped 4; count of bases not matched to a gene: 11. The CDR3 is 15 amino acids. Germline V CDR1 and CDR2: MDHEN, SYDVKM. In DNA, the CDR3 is TGTGCCAGCAGTGTTGGCCCAGGGACAGTATACGAGCAGTACTTC. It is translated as CASSVGPGTVYEQYF.

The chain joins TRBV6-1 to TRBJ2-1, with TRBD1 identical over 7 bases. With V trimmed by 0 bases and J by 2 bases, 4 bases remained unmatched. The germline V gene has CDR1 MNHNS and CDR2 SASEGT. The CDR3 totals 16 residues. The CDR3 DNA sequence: TGTGCCAGCAGTGAAGCGATCGGACAGGCCTACAATGAGCAGTTCTTC. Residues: CASSEAIGQAYNEQFF.